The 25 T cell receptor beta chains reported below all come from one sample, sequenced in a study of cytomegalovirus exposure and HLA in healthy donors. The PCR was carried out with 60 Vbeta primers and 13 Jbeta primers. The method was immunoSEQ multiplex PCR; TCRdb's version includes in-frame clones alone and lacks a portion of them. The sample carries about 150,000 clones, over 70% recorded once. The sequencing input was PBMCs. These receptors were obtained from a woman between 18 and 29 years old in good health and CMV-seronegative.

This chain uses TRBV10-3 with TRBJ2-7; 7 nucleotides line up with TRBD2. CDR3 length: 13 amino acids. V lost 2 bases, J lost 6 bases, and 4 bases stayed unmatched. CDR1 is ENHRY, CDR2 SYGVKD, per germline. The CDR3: CAISETREGEQYF. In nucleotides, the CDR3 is TGTGCCATCAGTGAGACTAGGGAGGGCGAGCAGTACTTC.

CDR3 protein: CASRYRDRPYEQYF. The CDR3 bases are TGTGCCAGCAGATACCGGGACAGGCCCTACGAGCAGTACTTC. The V and J genes are TRBV6-1 and TRBJ2-7, with 8 bases lining up with TRBD1. The germline CDR1 and CDR2 sequences are MNHNS and SASEGT. The CDR3 loop spans 14 amino acids. The V gene end was trimmed by 6 bases and the J gene end by 2 bases; junction bases not matched to a gene: 6.

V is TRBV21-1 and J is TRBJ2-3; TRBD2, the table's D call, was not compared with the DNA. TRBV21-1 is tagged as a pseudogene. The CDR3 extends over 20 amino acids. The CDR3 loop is CASILDNKLAGDCGTDTQYF. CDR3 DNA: TGTGCCAGCATACTCGACAATAAACTAGCGGGGGACTGTGGCACAGATACGCAGTATTTT.

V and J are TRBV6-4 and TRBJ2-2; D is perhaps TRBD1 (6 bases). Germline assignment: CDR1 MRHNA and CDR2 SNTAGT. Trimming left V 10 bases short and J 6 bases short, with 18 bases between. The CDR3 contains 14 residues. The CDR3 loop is CANWGQGQSGELFF. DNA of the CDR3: TGTGCCAACTGGGGTCAGGGGCAATCCGGGGAGCTGTTTTTT.

The CDR3 protein is CAWSVHGSNQPQHF. The CDR3 region has the DNA TGTGCCTGGAGTGTACACGGGAGCAATCAGCCCCAGCATTTT. V and J are TRBV30 and TRBJ1-5, with D uncertain. Looked up from germline, CDR1 is GTSNPN and CDR2 is SVGIG (reference sequence). The germline V and J ends were trimmed by 0 bases and 1 base, with 7 bases remaining between them. The CDR3 sequence is 14 residues long.

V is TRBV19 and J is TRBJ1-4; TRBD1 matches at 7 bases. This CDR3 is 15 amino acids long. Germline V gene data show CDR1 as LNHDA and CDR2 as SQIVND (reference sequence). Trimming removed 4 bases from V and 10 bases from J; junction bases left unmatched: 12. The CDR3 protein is CASSNPSGQSVKLFF. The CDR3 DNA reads TGTGCCAGTAGTAACCCCTCGGGACAGAGTGTAAAACTGTTTTTT.

CDR3 residues: CASSSTGGKWNTEAFF. The DNA of the CDR3 is TGTGCCAGCAGCTCGACAGGGGGAAAATGGAACACTGAAGCTTTCTTT. The chain couples TRBV7-8 to TRBJ1-1; 9 bases fit TRBD1. Germline CDR1 is SGHVS and CDR2 is FQNEAQ. J gave up 1 base and V 4 bases, and 7 bases lay outside the gene matches. This CDR3 spans 16 amino acids.

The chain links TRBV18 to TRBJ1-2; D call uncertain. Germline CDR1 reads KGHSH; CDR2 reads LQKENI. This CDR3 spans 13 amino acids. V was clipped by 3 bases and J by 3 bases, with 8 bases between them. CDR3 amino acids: CASSPVGDYGYTF. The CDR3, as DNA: TGTGCCAGCTCACCGGTCGGAGACTATGGCTACACCTTC.

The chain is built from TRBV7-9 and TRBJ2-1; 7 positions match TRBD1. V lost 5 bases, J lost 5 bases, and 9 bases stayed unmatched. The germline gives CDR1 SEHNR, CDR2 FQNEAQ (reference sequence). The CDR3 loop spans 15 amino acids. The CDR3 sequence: CASSLGGTDNNEQFF. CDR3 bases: TGTGCCAGCAGCCTTGGTGGGACAGACAACAATGAGCAGTTCTTC.

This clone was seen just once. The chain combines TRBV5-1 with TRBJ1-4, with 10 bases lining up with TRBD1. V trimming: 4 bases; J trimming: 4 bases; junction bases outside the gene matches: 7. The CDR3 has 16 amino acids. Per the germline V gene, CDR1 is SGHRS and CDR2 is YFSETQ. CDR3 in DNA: TGCGCCAGCAGCCCGGGACAGGGGACCGGTAATGAAAAACTGTTTTTT. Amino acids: CASSPGQGTGNEKLFF.

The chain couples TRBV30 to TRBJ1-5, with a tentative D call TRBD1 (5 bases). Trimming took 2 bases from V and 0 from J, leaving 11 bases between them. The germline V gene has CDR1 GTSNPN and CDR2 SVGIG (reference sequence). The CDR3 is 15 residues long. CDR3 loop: CAWSREGFSNQPQHF. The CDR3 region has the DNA TGTGCCTGGAGTCGGGAGGGGTTTAGCAATCAGCCCCAGCATTTT.

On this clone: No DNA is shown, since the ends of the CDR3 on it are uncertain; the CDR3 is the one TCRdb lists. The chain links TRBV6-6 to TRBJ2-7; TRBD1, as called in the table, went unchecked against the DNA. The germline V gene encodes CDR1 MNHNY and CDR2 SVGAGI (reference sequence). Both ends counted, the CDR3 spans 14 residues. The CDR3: CASSSSTGAHEQYF.

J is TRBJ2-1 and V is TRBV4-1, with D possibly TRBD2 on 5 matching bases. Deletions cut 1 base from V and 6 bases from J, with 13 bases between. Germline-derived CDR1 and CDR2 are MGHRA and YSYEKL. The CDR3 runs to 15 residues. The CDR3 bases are TGCGCCAGCAGCCAAGGCGGACTCACCTGCAATGAGCAGTTCTTC. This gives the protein CASSQGGLTCNEQFF.

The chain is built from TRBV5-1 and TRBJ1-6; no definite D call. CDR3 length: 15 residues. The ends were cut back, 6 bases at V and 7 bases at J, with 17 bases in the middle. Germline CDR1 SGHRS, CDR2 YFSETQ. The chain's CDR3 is CASTRSGITNSPLHF. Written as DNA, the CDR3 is TGCGCCAGCACCCGGTCCGGGATCACAAATTCACCCCTCCACTTT.

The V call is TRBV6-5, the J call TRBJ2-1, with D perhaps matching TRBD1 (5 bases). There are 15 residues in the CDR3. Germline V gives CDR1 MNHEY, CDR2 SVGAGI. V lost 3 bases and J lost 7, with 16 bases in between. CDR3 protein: CASSYGQIPANEQFF. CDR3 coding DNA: TGTGCCAGCAGTTATGGACAAATCCCCGCAAATGAGCAGTTCTTC.

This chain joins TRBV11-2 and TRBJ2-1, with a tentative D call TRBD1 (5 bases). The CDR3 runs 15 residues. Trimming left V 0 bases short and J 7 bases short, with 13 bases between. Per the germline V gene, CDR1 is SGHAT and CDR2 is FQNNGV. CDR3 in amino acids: CASSLDWVGVNEQFF. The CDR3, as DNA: TGTGCCAGCAGCTTAGATTGGGTAGGGGTGAATGAGCAGTTCTTC.

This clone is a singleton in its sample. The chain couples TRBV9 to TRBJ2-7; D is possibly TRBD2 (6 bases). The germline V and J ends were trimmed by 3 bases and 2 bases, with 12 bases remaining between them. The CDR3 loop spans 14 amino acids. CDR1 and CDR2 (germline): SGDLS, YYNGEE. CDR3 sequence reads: CASSATLATYEQYF. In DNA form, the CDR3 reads TGTGCCAGCAGCGCAACACTAGCCACCTACGAGCAGTACTTC.

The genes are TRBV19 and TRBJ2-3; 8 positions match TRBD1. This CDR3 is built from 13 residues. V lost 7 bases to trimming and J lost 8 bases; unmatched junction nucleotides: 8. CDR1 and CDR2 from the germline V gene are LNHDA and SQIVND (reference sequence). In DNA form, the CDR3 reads TGTGCCAGTATCCCGGACAGGGACGGTACGCAGTATTTT. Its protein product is CASIPDRDGTQYF.

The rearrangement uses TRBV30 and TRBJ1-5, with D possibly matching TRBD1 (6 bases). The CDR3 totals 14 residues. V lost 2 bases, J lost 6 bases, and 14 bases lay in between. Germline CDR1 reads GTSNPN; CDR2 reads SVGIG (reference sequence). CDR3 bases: TGTGCCTGGAGTACTACAGGGTTTGCTCAGCCCCAGCATTTT. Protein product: CAWSTTGFAQPQHF.

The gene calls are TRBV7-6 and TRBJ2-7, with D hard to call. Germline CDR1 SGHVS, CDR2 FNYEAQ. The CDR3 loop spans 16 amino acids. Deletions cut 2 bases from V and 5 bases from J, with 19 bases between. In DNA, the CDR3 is TGTGCCAGCAGCTTAAGTGCGTATCACAGCTCGAACGAGCAGTACTTC. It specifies CASSLSAYHSSNEQYF.

CDR3 nucleotide sequence: TGTGCCACCAGCAGAAGTTACGGGACAGCTAACATGAACACTGAAGCTTTCTTT. Its protein product is CATSRSYGTANMNTEAFF. The chain uses TRBV15 and TRBJ1-1, with TRBD1 matching 7 bases. The length of the CDR3 is 18 residues. Germline-derived CDR1 and CDR2 are LNHNV and YYDKDF (reference sequence). V was clipped by 2 bases and J by 0 bases; unmatched bases: 12. The variable domain in full, completed from reference TRBV15 and TRBJ1-1, reads DAMVIQNPRYQVTQFGKPVTLSCSQTLNHNVMYWYQQKSSQAPKLLFHYYDKDFNNEADTPDNFQSRRPNTSFCFLDIRSPGLGDTAMYLCATSRSYGTANMNTEAFFGQGTRLTVV.

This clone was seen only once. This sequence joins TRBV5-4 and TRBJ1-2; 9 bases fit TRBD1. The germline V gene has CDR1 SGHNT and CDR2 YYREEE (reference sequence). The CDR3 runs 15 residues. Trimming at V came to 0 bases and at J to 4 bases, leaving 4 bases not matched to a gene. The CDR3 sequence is CASSLATGGTYGYTF. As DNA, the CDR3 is TGTGCCAGCAGCTTGGCGACAGGGGGGACCTATGGCTACACCTTC.

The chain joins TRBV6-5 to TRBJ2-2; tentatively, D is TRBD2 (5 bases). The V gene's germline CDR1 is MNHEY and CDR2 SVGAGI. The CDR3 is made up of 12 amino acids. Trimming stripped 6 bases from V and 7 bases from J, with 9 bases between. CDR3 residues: CASSPGGGELFF. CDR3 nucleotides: TGTGCCAGCAGCCCCGGAGGCGGGGAGCTGTTTTTT.

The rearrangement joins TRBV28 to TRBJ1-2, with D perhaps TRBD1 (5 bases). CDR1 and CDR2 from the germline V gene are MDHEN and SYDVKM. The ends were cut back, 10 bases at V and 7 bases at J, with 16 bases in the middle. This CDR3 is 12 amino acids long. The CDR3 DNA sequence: TGTGCCAACCTCAGGGATGATGGTGGCTACACCTTC. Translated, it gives CANLRDDGGYTF.

CDR3 bases: TGTGCCAGCAGTTTGACAGGGCGCAATCAGCCCCAGCATTTT. Residues: CASSLTGRNQPQHF. This chain joins TRBV27 and TRBJ1-5; 7 positions match TRBD1. The J segment lost 2 bases and the V segment lost 3 bases, leaving 1 base of the junction unmatched. CDR1 and CDR2 (germline): MNHEY, SMNVEV (reference sequence). The CDR3 is made up of 14 amino acids.